The following is a TCR beta chain sequence with its context. This CDR3 contains 14 residues. CDR1 and CDR2 from the germline V gene are SGHKS and YYEKEE (reference sequence). Trimming took off 1 base at V and 0 bases at J, with 7 bases between the two ends. This table comes from immunoSEQ multiplex PCR, and its TCRdb copy is limited to in-frame clones, with some not included. The sample records around 180,000 clones, about 87% being singletons. The data were obtained in a study of blood T cell repertoires in COVID-19. This clonotype was obtained from a man aged 60-69 years with acute or convalescent COVID-19. Material for sequencing was peripheral blood. The V call is TRBV5-5, the J call TRBJ2-5, with a tentative D call TRBD1 (5 bases). CDR3 protein: CASSLIRDQETQYF. CDR3 sequence (DNA): TGTGCCAGCAGCTTGATCAGGGACCAAGAGACCCAGTACTTC.